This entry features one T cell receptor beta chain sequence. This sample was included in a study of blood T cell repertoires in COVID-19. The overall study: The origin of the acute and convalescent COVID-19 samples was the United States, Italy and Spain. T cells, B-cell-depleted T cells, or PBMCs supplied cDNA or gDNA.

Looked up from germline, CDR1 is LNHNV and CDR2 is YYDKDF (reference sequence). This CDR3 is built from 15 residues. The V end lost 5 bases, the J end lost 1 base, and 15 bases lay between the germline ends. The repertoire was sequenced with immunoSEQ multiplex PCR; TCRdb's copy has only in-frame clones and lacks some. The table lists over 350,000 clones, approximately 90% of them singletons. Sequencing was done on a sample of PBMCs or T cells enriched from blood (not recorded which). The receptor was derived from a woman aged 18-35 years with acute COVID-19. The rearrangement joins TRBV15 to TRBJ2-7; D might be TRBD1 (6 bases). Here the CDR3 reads CATSFRRGGSYEQYF. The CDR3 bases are TGTGCCACCAGCTTTCGGCGAGGGGGATCCTACGAGCAGTACTTC.